This TCR beta chain is drawn from a study of T cells after posttransplantation cyclophosphamide. Whole-study results and caveats: TRB overlap between skin or GI tissue T cells and blood was limited. Recipient CMV seropositivity and CMV reactivation strongly tracked TRB clonality. Donor-recipient repertoire similarity was low at 1-2 months, rising over year one.

On the day of bone marrow donation, the related graft donor provided peripheral blood. Germline values: CDR1 MGHRA, CDR2 YSYEKL. V lost 0 bases and J 7 bases, leaving 10 bases between the germline ends. The CDR3 consists of 14 residues. For this clone: What it binds is not known.

Clones were sequenced by immunoSEQ multiplex PCR, and TCRdb holds only the in-frame ones, with some missing. The sample contains 36,000 or so clones, none of them singletons. Sequenced sample: PBMCs. The sequence was collected from a girl aged 5-17 years in good health, CMV-negative, and a related stem cell transplant donor. The chain carries TRBV4-1 and TRBJ2-1, with a weak D call TRBD2 (6 bases). The CDR3 DNA follows: TGCGCCAGCAGCCAAGATGTAGGGAGGAATGAGCAGTTCTTC. Encoded protein: CASSQDVGRNEQFF.